This T cell receptor (beta chain) was captured in a study of blood T cell repertoires in COVID-19. Study in general: Samples came from the United States, Italy and Spain, spanning acute and convalescent COVID-19.

During active infection, Seattle patients enrolled and were then monitored through disease. Sequencing used immunoSEQ multiplex PCR; TCRdb keeps in-frame clones, though not all of them. The table records 150,000 to 180,000 clones, under 85% of them present only once. Sequenced input: peripheral blood. This receptor was identified in a man aged 60 to 75 with COVID-19, enrolled during active disease.

CDR3 DNA: TGTGCCAGCAGCTGGATACGGACAGGGCGAACCTACGAGCAGTACTTC. Amino acid sequence: CASSWIRTGRTYEQYF. The chain couples TRBV11-2 to TRBJ2-7; 8 bases agree with TRBD1. V lost 4 bases, J lost 2 bases, and 10 bases stayed unmatched. The CDR3 has 16 residues. Germline V gene sequence: CDR1 SGHAT, CDR2 FQNNGV.